This T cell receptor (beta chain) derives from a study of blood T cell repertoires in COVID-19. On the study more broadly: PBMCs, B-cell-depleted T cells, or T cells provided the cDNA or gDNA that made up the material.

Comments on this clone: Distinct nucleotide sequences in the sample also encode this CDR3.

V gave up 2 bases and J gave up 1 base, with 8 bases separating them. This CDR3 has 14 residues. Germline CDR1 reads KGHSH; CDR2 reads LQKENI. Data came from immunoSEQ multiplex PCR; TCRdb stores just in-frame clones and leaves some out. The sample shows approximately 210,000 clones, 65% to 90% of them seen only once. V is TRBV18 and J is TRBJ1-1; D remains unclear. Sequenced input: PBMCs or T cells enriched from blood (not recorded which). The sequence derives from a woman in her forties or fifties with acute COVID-19. CDR3 region: CASSPITRNTEAFF. The CDR3, as DNA: TGTGCCAGCTCACCAATCACGAGGAACACTGAAGCTTTCTTT.